The 17 T cell receptor beta chains reported below all come from one sample, sequenced in a study of T cell repertoires in cytomegalovirus infection. MiXCR, run by TCRdb on the reads, gives a single entry per CDR3 protein. The table shows about 160,000 distinct CDR3 sequences, with 17% occurring only once. The sequenced sample was CD8+ T cells from PBMCs. These receptors originate from a human donor in good health (CMV status not recorded). Some clones in this sample may be carry-over from other donors' samples.

V usage is TRBV6-6 and J usage is TRBJ2-1; D is ambiguous. The CDR3 consists of 16 residues. The V end was cut by 2 bases, the J end by 1 base, with 12 bases between. Germline CDR1 MNHNY, CDR2 SVGAGI (reference sequence). CDR3: CASSYAGTASYNEQFF. The CDR3 DNA reads TGTGCCAGCAGTTACGCCGGCACAGCTTCCTACAATGAGCAGTTCTTC.

The chain carries TRBV6-2 or TRBV6-3 and TRBJ2-5; TRBD1 is a possible D gene (7 bases). The CDR3 runs 16 residues. Germline lookup yields CDR1 MNHEY and CDR2 SVGEGT. Trimming stripped 4 bases from V and 2 bases from J, with 17 bases between. The CDR3 loop is CASSLDREDPQETQYF. The CDR3 nucleotides are TGTGCCAGCAGTTTAGACAGGGAGGACCCGCAAGAGACCCAGTACTTC.

This clonotype has only a few counts. The V call is TRBV6-2 or TRBV6-3, the J call TRBJ2-1, with D possibly TRBD1 on 6 matching bases. From germline, CDR1 is MNHEY and CDR2 SVGEGT. CDR3 length equals 16 residues. Trimming shortened V by 0 bases and J by 2 bases, and 11 bases separated the two germline ends. The CDR3 DNA reads as TGTGCCAGCAGTTACTCGGCACAGGGAGCCTACAATGAGCAGTTCTTC. Translation gives CASSYSAQGAYNEQFF.

This rearrangement joins TRBV2 to TRBJ2-1; 12 positions match TRBD2. Trimming took 4 bases from V and 2 from J; bases not matched to a gene: 6. The CDR3 is 17 residues long. Germline V CDR1 and CDR2: SNHLY, FYNNEI. CDR3 DNA: TGTGCCAGCAGTGGATCAACTAGCGGGAGGACCTACAATGAGCAGTTCTTC. It yields the protein CASSGSTSGRTYNEQFF.

This clonotype showed up just a few times. This sequence joins TRBV12-5 and TRBJ1-1, with 9 bases aligning to TRBD1. The CDR3 totals 16 residues. Germline V gene data show CDR1 as LGHNT and CDR2 as FRNRAP. Trimming removed 2 bases from V and 11 bases from J; junction bases left unmatched: 15. CDR3 DNA: TGTGCTAGTGGTTTGTTTGAGACAGGGGGGACTAAAGAGGCTTTCTTT. Its translation is CASGLFETGGTKEAFF.

V gene TRBV15 combines with J gene TRBJ1-5; unclear D gene. The CDR3 is 16 amino acids. The germline CDR1 and CDR2 sequences are LNHNV and YYDKDF (reference sequence). Trimming removed 0 bases from V and 3 bases from J, with 12 bases in between. In DNA form, the CDR3 reads TGTGCCACCAGCAGAGAAGCGAACAGTTACAATCAGCCCCAGCATTTT. It translates to CATSREANSYNQPQHF. Supplemented by reference TRBV15 and TRBJ1-5, the full variable domain reads DAMVIQNPRYQVTQFGKPVTLSCSQTLNHNVMYWYQQKSSQAPKLLFHYYDKDFNNEADTPDNFQSRRPNTSFCFLDIRSPGLGDTAMYLCATSREANSYNQPQHFGDGTRLSIL.

The sample holds many counts of this clonotype. V is TRBV7-2 and J is TRBJ2-1; no firm D call. Germline-derived CDR1 and CDR2 are SGHTA and FQGNSA. V dropped 1 base and J dropped 10 bases, with 14 bases sitting between them. The CDR3 has 14 residues. DNA for the CDR3: TGTGCCAGCAGCTTAGGCGGTGGTGGCGTCGAGCAGTTCTTC. Translation: CASSLGGGGVEQFF.

The J gene is TRBJ2-2, the V gene TRBV28; D not certain. V was clipped by 5 bases and J by 1 base, with 14 bases between them. CDR1 is MDHEN, CDR2 SYDVKM, per germline. CDR3 length: 16 amino acids. As DNA, the CDR3 is TGTGCCAGCAGTCCAACATTTGACTGGAACACCGGGGAGCTGTTTTTT. Its translation: CASSPTFDWNTGELFF.

The gene calls are TRBV7-6 and TRBJ2-2; D possibly corresponds to TRBD2 (7 bases). The ends were cut back, 4 bases at V and 2 bases at J, with 17 bases in the middle. The CDR3 is 17 residues long. CDR1 and CDR2 from the germline V gene are SGHVS and FNYEAQ. The CDR3, as DNA: TGTGCCAGCAGCTACCCCTCTGCGGGGGCAAACACCGGGGAGCTGTTTTTT. Amino acid sequence: CASSYPSAGANTGELFF.

The count of this clonotype is one. This chain connects TRBV6-5 to TRBJ2-3; 9 positions agree with TRBD2. Germline V gene lookup returns CDR1 MNHEY and CDR2 SVGAGI. This CDR3 has 15 amino acids. V shed 2 bases, J shed 6 bases, and the junction held 6 bases outside the gene matches. The CDR3 region is CASSYTLSGGDTQYF. The CDR3, as DNA: TGTGCCAGCAGTTACACGCTTAGCGGGGGTGATACGCAGTATTTT.

The table lists this clonotype with many counts. The chain is built from TRBV7-6 and TRBJ1-5; TRBD1 matches 9 bases. CDR1 is SGHVS, CDR2 FNYEAQ, per germline. Losses at the gene ends were 3 bases for V and 5 bases for J; bases not matched to a gene: 5. The length of the CDR3 is 15 residues. The CDR3 protein is CASSLGTGSDQPQHF. The CDR3 nucleotides read TGTGCCAGCAGCTTGGGGACAGGGTCGGATCAGCCCCAGCATTTT.

The sample holds a few counts of this clonotype. One end of the junction varies from germline; a read error may be responsible. The chain couples TRBV7-9 to TRBJ2-3, with 8 bases fitting TRBD2. This CDR3 has 16 residues. The germline V gene encodes CDR1 SEHNR and CDR2 FQNEAQ (reference sequence). DNA for the CDR3: TGTACCAGCAGCTTAGCGGGGCAGGGCCCTATAGGTACGCAGTATTTT. Encoded protein: CTSSLAGQGPIGTQYF. Together with reference TRBV7-9 and TRBJ2-3, the CDR3 gives the full variable domain: DTGVSQNPRHKITKRGQNVTFRCDPISEHNRLYWYRQTLGQGPEFLTYFQNEAQLEKSRLLSDRFSAERPKGSFSTLEIQRTEQGDSAMYLCTSSLAGQGPIGTQYFGPGTRLTVL.

DNA of the CDR3: TGTGCCAGCACCAACCGCAAGGGGACGGAGTATGGCTACACCTTC. Translated, it gives CASTNRKGTEYGYTF. J is TRBJ1-2 and V is TRBV12-3 or TRBV12-4; D may be TRBD1 (5 bases). This CDR3 contains 15 residues. V was shortened by 7 bases and J by 5 bases, with 20 bases between the two germline ends.

The gene calls are TRBV7-2 and TRBJ2-1; 7 nucleotides line up with TRBD1. The V gene end was trimmed by 2 bases and the J gene end by 8 bases; junction bases not matched to a gene: 3. Germline CDR1 SGHTA, CDR2 FQGNSA. This CDR3 comprises 13 residues. DNA for the CDR3: TGTGCCAGCAGCTTAAGCCAGGGGGATGAGCAGTTCTTC. Protein product: CASSLSQGDEQFF.

The rearrangement joins TRBV5-4 to TRBJ2-1; 8 bases line up with TRBD2. Trimming took 2 bases from V and 2 from J; bases not matched to a gene: 6. Germline CDR1 is SGHNT and CDR2 is YYREEE (reference sequence). The CDR3 runs 16 residues. The CDR3 loop reads CASSLKREIPYNEQFF. For the CDR3, the DNA is TGTGCCAGCAGCTTAAAGCGGGAGATACCCTACAATGAGCAGTTCTTC.

This clonotype has more than one count but fewer than ten. The chain is built from TRBV29-1 and TRBJ2-1; 9 bases agree with TRBD1. Germline lookup yields CDR1 SQVTM and CDR2 ANQGSEA. V dropped 6 bases and J dropped 9; count of bases not matched to a gene: 9. This CDR3 contains 13 residues. CDR3 DNA sequence: TGCAGCGTGACAGGGGGTCTAAACCCTGAGCAGTTCTTC. It is translated as CSVTGGLNPEQFF.

A few counts support this clonotype. CDR3 coding DNA: TGTGCCAGCAGTTACGGGCAGGGCTATGAGCAGTTCTTC. It is translated as CASSYGQGYEQFF. The rearrangement joins TRBV6-2 or TRBV6-3 to TRBJ2-1; tentatively, D is TRBD1 (5 bases). CDR3 size: 13 residues. V shed 2 bases and J shed 8 bases, with 10 bases lying between them. Germline values: CDR1 MNHEY, CDR2 SVGEGT.